Presented here are 27 T cell receptor delta chains from one specimen sequenced in a study of gamma-delta chains in newborns, infants, children. TCRdb used CATT to re-call clones from the reads. This table holds several thousand delta-chain clones, 8.5% to 12% found once. The sample was blood. Receptors originate from a child who was a newborn, infant or young child, either healthy, febrile or measles-vaccinated (not recorded which).

This clone was seen a handful of times. In the same sample, other DNA sequences code for this CDR3. The chain combines TRDV2 with TRDJ3, with TRDD3 as a possible D gene (5 bases). V dropped 0 bases and J dropped 2 bases, with 10 bases sitting between them. The CDR3 contains 17 residues. Germline CDR1 and CDR2: GEAIGNYY and EKD. Written as DNA, the CDR3 is TGTGCCTGTGACACCGTTACGGGGGCCTGGGACACCCGACAGATGTTTTTC. This sequence encodes CACDTVTGAWDTRQMFF.

This clone was recorded a few times. This sequence may be a read error, since a much larger clone differs from it by one base. The rearrangement joins TRDV2 to TRDJ3, with 13 bases that match TRDD3. Per the germline V gene, CDR1 is GEAIGNYY and CDR2 is EKD. The CDR3 length is 21 residues. The CDR3 region has the DNA TGTGCCTGTGACACCGTACTGGGGGATACGCGCAGCTCCTGGGACGCCCGACAGATGTTTTTC. It codes for CACDTVLGDTRSSWDARQMFF.

With respect to this clone: A much larger clone differs by one base, so this may be a read error. Other DNA sequences in the same sample also yield this CDR3. V usage is TRAV29/DV5 and J usage is TRDJ3; 9 nucleotides align to TRDD3. This CDR3 is 21 amino acids long. The germline V gene encodes CDR1 NSMFDY and CDR2 ISSIKDK. As DNA, the CDR3 is TGTGCAGCAAGCGAGGGTTCCACTACTGGGGGACGCTCCTGGGACACCCGACAGATGTTTTTT. It codes for CAASEGSTTGGRSWDTRQMFF.

This clone is classed as medium-sized (0.01 to 0.1%). This sample also contains other DNA sequences that code for the same CDR3. V and J are TRDV2 and TRDJ3; 12 bases agree with TRDD3. CDR1 is GEAIGNYY and CDR2 is EKD in the germline V gene. CDR3 length: 20 amino acids. V trimming: 4 bases; J trimming: 0 bases; junction bases outside the gene matches: 9. The CDR3 protein is CACDLLGDTRNSWDTRQMFF. In nucleotides, the CDR3 is TGTGCCTGTGATCTCCTGGGGGATACGCGCAACTCCTGGGACACCCGACAGATGTTTTTC.

In the case of this clone: A much larger clonotype is one base distant, so this may be a read error. This sample also contains other DNA sequences that code for the same CDR3. The rearrangement joins TRDV2 to TRDJ3; 11 nucleotides align to TRDD3. The CDR3 extends over 19 amino acids. CDR1 and CDR2 from the germline V gene are GEAIGNYY and EKD. The CDR3 DNA reads TGTGCCTGTGACACCGGCTGGGGGATACAGCCCTGGGACACCCGACAAATGTTTTTC. Residues: CACDTGWGIQPWDTRQMFF.

In this sample, this clone is medium-sized. Other DNA variants within this sample encode the same CDR3. V gene TRDV2 combines with J gene TRDJ3, with 10 nucleotides matching TRDD3. With V trimmed by 1 base and J by 1 base, 3 bases remained unmatched. The length of the CDR3 is 18 residues. Germline-derived CDR1 and CDR2 are GEAIGNYY and EKD. CDR3 sequence: CACDTVLGDSWDTRQMFF. The CDR3 nucleotides read TGTGCCTGTGACACAGTACTGGGGGATTCCTGGGACACCCGACAGATGTTTTTC.

This clone is classed as medium-sized. Other DNA sequences from this sample encode an identical CDR3 as well. This chain links TRDV2 with TRDJ3; D is unresolved. The germline V gene encodes CDR1 GEAIGNYY and CDR2 EKD. V lost 0 bases and J lost 0, with 5 bases in between. The CDR3 sequence is 16 residues long. CDR3 amino acids: CACDTISSWDTRQMFF. The CDR3 nucleotides are TGTGCCTGTGACACCATAAGCTCCTGGGACACCCGACAGATGTTTTTC.

This clone was found a few times. Given a much more abundant clone one base away, this may be a read error. Other DNA sequences from this sample encode an identical CDR3 as well. The V call is TRDV2, the J call TRDJ1, with 12 bases lining up with TRDD3. The CDR3 consists of 14 residues. J gave up 5 bases and V 3 bases, and 3 bases lay outside the gene matches. CDR1 is GEAIGNYY, CDR2 EKD, per germline. The CDR3 loop reads CACDGLGDTDKLIF. The CDR3, as DNA: TGTGCCTGTGACGGACTGGGGGATACTGATAAACTCATCTTT.

About this clone: A read error may explain this, as a much larger clone is one base away. This chain connects TRDV2 to TRDJ1, with 9 bases aligning to TRDD3. The V gene's germline CDR1 is GEAIGNYY and CDR2 EKD. The CDR3 spans 15 residues. CDR3 sequence: CACDFLLGDCDKIIF. DNA for the CDR3: TGTGCCTGTGACTTTCTACTGGGGGACTGCGATAAAATCATCTTT.

This clone was picked up a small number of times. It may be a read error: a sequence one base away is much more abundant. CDR3 sequence reads: CACDPVWGSARDTRQMFF. In nucleotides, the CDR3 is TGTGCCTGTGACCCTGTCTGGGGCTCAGCCCGGGACACCCGACAGATGTTTTTC. The chain joins TRDV2 to TRDJ3; maybe TRDD3 (6 bases). Trimming pared 3 bases from V and 5 bases from J, leaving 19 bases between. CDR3 length: 18 amino acids. The germline gives CDR1 GEAIGNYY, CDR2 EKD.

A word on this clone: A much more abundant neighbour one base away suggests this may be a read error. The identical CDR3 is also encoded by other nucleotide sequences in the sample. The J gene is TRDJ1, the V gene TRDV2; 10 nucleotides line up with TRDD3. CDR3 length: 16 amino acids. Germline lookup yields CDR1 GEAIGNYY and CDR2 EKD. The CDR3 DNA sequence: TGTGCCTGCGACAAAAGTACTGGGGGATACACCGATAAACTCATCTTT. Its translation: CACDKSTGGYTDKLIF.

By sample fraction, this clone is medium-sized (0.01 to 0.1%). The genes are TRDV2 and TRDJ3; TRDD3 aligns across 11 bases. CDR3 length equals 19 residues. Looked up from germline, CDR1 is GEAIGNYY and CDR2 is EKD. V shed 1 base and J 0 bases; nucleotides not matched to a gene: 4. The CDR3 nucleotides read TGTGCCTGTGACACTGTACTGGGGGATAGCTCCTGGGACACCCGACAGATGTTTTTC. Amino acid sequence: CACDTVLGDSSWDTRQMFF.

This clone is labeled as medium-sized (0.01 to 0.1%). This chain uses TRDV2 with TRDJ3; D call uncertain. CDR3 length: 21 residues. Germline V gives CDR1 GEAIGNYY, CDR2 EKD. The V gene lost 0 bases and the J gene lost 1 base, with 21 bases spanning the gap. Written as DNA, the CDR3 is TGTGCCTGTGACACCGCACTCGATGGGTCCCACTTTTCCTGGGACACCCGACAGATGTTTTTC. It is translated as CACDTALDGSHFSWDTRQMFF.

Relative to its sample, this clone is medium-sized. V and J are TRAV29/DV5 and TRDJ1; TRDD3 is a possible D gene (6 bases). Looked up from germline, CDR1 is NSMFDY and CDR2 is ISSIKDK. The CDR3 is made up of 14 amino acids. V was clipped by 0 bases and J by 0 bases, with 9 bases between them. The chain's CDR3 is CAASARGYTDKLIF. The CDR3 nucleotides read TGTGCAGCAAGCGCGCGGGGATACACCGATAAACTCATCTTT.

In its sample, this clone was seen a few times. A far larger clone is just one base off, so this is likely a read error. Other nucleotide sequences in the sample specify the same CDR3. The chain uses TRDV2 and TRDJ2; 8 bases map to TRDD3. Germline lookup yields CDR1 GEAIGNYY and CDR2 EKD. The CDR3 length is 14 residues. The CDR3 is CACDTWGMTAQLFF. The CDR3 nucleotides read TGTGCCTGTGACACCTGGGGGATGACAGCACAGCTCTTCTTT.

The chain couples TRDV2 to TRDJ4; 9 nucleotides line up with TRDD3. This CDR3 region has 15 residues. J gave up 0 bases and V 1 base, and 5 bases lay outside the gene matches. Germline V CDR1 and CDR2: GEAIGNYY, EKD. The CDR3: CACDTWGIEARPLIF. CDR3 DNA sequence: TGTGCCTGTGACACATGGGGGATAGAGGCCAGACCCCTGATCTTT.

Comment on this clone: A read error is possible here, since a much larger clone lies one base away. Other nucleotide sequences from this sample produce the same CDR3. This sequence joins TRDV2 and TRDJ3, with 8 bases lining up with TRDD3. Germline V CDR1 and CDR2: GEAIGNYY, EKD. V dropped 0 bases and J dropped 0; count of bases not matched to a gene: 6. The CDR3 has 19 residues. CDR3 amino acids: CACDTVTGGPSWDTRQMFF. The DNA of the CDR3 is TGTGCCTGTGACACCGTGACTGGGGGGCCCTCCTGGGACACCCGACAGATGTTTTTC.

The J gene was recorded as TRDJ3; no V gene was called; the table's D call, TRDD3, has no DNA check behind it. CDR3 length: 16 amino acids. The CDR3 DNA is TGTGCCACACTGGACCTTAGCTCCTGGGACACCCGACAGATGTTTTTC. This sequence encodes CATLDLSSWDTRQMFF.

Notes on this clone: With only one base between it and a far larger clone, this is likely a read error. The sample contains more than one DNA sequence encoding this CDR3. This chain links TRDV2 with TRDJ3, with 12 bases identical to TRDD3. The CDR3 length is 19 residues. Per germline, CDR1 GEAIGNYY and CDR2 EKD. V shed 2 bases and J 0 bases; nucleotides not matched to a gene: 4. The CDR3 coding sequence is TGTGCCTGTGACATACTGGGGGATACTAGCTCCTGGGACACCCGACAGATGTTTTTC. This sequence encodes CACDILGDTSSWDTRQMFF.

This clone was seen a handful of times. This may be a read error, as it is one base from a much larger clone. V gene TRDV2 combines with J gene TRDJ3; tentatively, D is TRDD2 (5 bases). The germline V gene has CDR1 GEAIGNYY and CDR2 EKD. The CDR3 is 15 amino acids. The CDR3 loop reads CAGDTLPWDTRQMFF. For the CDR3, the DNA is TGTGCCGGTGACACCCTTCCCTGGGACACCCGACAGATGTTTTTC.

In this sample, this clone turned up a few times. A read error is possible here, since a much larger clone lies one base away. The CDR3 coding sequence is TGTGCCTGTTACACTGGGGGTCACACCTCCTGGGACACCCGACAGATGTTTTTC. The encoded protein is CACYTGGHTSWDTRQMFF. This chain links TRDV2 with TRDJ3; 8 positions match TRDD3. Germline values: CDR1 GEAIGNYY, CDR2 EKD. CDR3 size: 18 residues.

This clone was detected only a few times. A read error is possible here, since a much larger clone lies one base away. The rearrangement uses TRDV2 and TRDJ3; D possibly corresponds to TRDD3 (5 bases). CDR3 length equals 18 residues. V shed 3 bases and J shed 0 bases, with 14 bases lying between them. The germline V gene has CDR1 GEAIGNYY and CDR2 EKD. The CDR3 is CACDLIRGSSWDTRQMFF. The CDR3 DNA is TGTGCCTGTGACCTCATACGGGGAAGCTCCTGGGACACCCGACAGATGTTTTTC.

This clone ranks as medium-sized. The same CDR3 arises from other DNA sequences in this sample as well. The rearrangement uses TRDV2 and TRDJ3; the match to TRDD3 covers 10 bases. Trimming removed 3 bases from V and 0 bases from J; junction bases left unmatched: 13. This CDR3 contains 21 residues. CDR1 and CDR2 from the germline V gene are GEAIGNYY and EKD. CDR3 protein: CACDGALGGIRSSWDTRQMFF. CDR3 nucleotides: TGTGCCTGTGACGGTGCGCTAGGGGGGATACGCAGCTCCTGGGACACCCGACAGATGTTTTTC.

This clone is medium-sized. Other DNA sequences in this specimen translate into the identical CDR3. The chain uses TRDV2 and TRDJ3; TRDD3 agrees at 10 bases. Germline V gives CDR1 GEAIGNYY, CDR2 EKD. The length of the CDR3 is 21 residues. Trimming took 0 bases from V and 0 from J; bases not matched to a gene: 10. The DNA for the CDR3 is TGTGCCTGTGACACCCTCCGTACTGGGGGATGGAGCTCCTGGGACACCCGACAGATGTTTTTC. Encoded protein: CACDTLRTGGWSSWDTRQMFF.

The V gene was left uncalled, and the J gene is TRDJ2. The last part of the DNA fits TRDJ1 better; the J call may be wrong. The CDR3 is 12 residues long. The CDR3 sequence is CATWGLPAQLIF. The CDR3 DNA reads TGTGCCACCTGGGGATTGCCCGCCCAACTCATCTTT.

In its sample, this clone was seen a few times. This DNA's translation and the protein TCRdb lists, from a much larger clone, do not match at residue 8, likely due to a read error; the protein shown is translated from the DNA. V usage is TRDV2 and J usage is TRDJ2; 8 nucleotides agree with TRDD3. The CDR3 loop spans 14 amino acids. Germline lookup yields CDR1 GEAIGNYY and CDR2 EKD. Unmatched junction bases numbered 3, after V lost 2 bases and J lost 5 bases. CDR3 sequence: CACDILGGTAQLFF. CDR3 sequence (DNA): TGTGCCTGTGACATACTGGGGGGTACAGCACAACTCTTCTTT.

This chain links TRDV2 with TRDJ3; 9 bases match TRDD3. The V gene end was trimmed by 1 base and the J gene end by 0 bases; junction bases not matched to a gene: 6. This CDR3 comprises 19 residues. Germline CDR1 reads GEAIGNYY; CDR2 reads EKD. Written as DNA, the CDR3 is TGTGCCTGTGACACGGCGTGGGGGATAAGCTCCTGGGACACCCGACAGATGTTTTTC. It is translated as CACDTAWGISSWDTRQMFF.